Shown below are 2 T cell receptor beta chains from a single sample sequenced in a study of early T cells in non-severe SARS-CoV-2 infection. TCRdb re-called the 5' RACE reads through MiXCR, storing one row per CDR3 protein. Among tens of thousands of distinct CDR3 sequences listed, 12% were seen once. Specimen: whole blood, collected at baseline. The receptors were gathered from an adult who was a healthcare worker with PCR-confirmed SARS-CoV-2 infection or an uninfected control (not recorded which). The donor label of this sample is uncertain.

The rearrangement links TRBV4-1 to TRBJ2-1; the D gene could be TRBD1 or TRBD2 (5 bases each). Germline CDR1 reads MGHRA; CDR2 reads YSYEKL. The CDR3 has 13 residues. V shed 6 bases and J shed 8 bases, with 14 bases lying between them. The CDR3 spells CASSRKTGHEQFF. In DNA form, the CDR3 reads TGCGCCAGCAGTCGGAAAACGGGGCATGAGCAGTTCTTC.

The chain carries TRBV5-6 and TRBJ2-1, with D perhaps assigned TRBD1 or TRBD2 (5 bases each). Germline CDR1 reads SGHDT; CDR2 reads YYEEEE. This CDR3 region has 15 residues. V was pared by 2 bases and J by 8 bases, with 17 bases between. The CDR3 DNA sequence: TGTGCCAGCAGCTTCGCCGGGGCGCCTTTGTATGAGCAGTTCTTC. Translating gives CASSFAGAPLYEQFF.